The 15 T cell receptor beta chains below were found in one sample sequenced in a study of response to subunit inactivated influenza vaccine. Using its own MiXCR run on the RT-PCR reads, TCRdb lists one record per CDR3 protein. The sample includes 700,000 to 900,000 distinct CDR3 sequences, over 20% seen only once; the top ten take around 9.6%. The input for sequencing was PBMCs from blood, taken about 5 days after vaccination. The receptor set was obtained from a man in his fifties or sixties who received an inactivated influenza vaccine.

This clonotype was picked up a small number of times. The chain uses TRBV12-3 or TRBV12-4 and TRBJ2-3, with a tentative D call TRBD2 (6 bases). The CDR3 is 14 residues long. Trimming cost V 5 bases and J 2 bases, with 11 bases left between them. CDR3 DNA sequence: TGTGCCAGCAGTCGGACTAACCCCACAGATACGCAGTATTTT. Translating gives CASSRTNPTDTQYF.

The chain is built from TRBV5-6 and TRBJ2-1, with 10 bases matching TRBD2. The CDR3 length is 16 residues. The germline CDR1 and CDR2 sequences are SGHDT and YYEEEE. With V trimmed by 1 base and J by 4 bases, 5 bases remained unmatched. The CDR3 sequence is CASSLSASGSYNEQFF. The CDR3 DNA reads TGTGCCAGCAGCTTGTCGGCTAGCGGGAGTTACAATGAGCAGTTCTTC.

This sequence joins TRBV6-1 and TRBJ2-3, with 11 bases fitting TRBD2. V trimming: 8 bases; J trimming: 1 base; junction bases outside the gene matches: 11. CDR1 is MNHNS and CDR2 is SASEGT in the germline V gene. This CDR3 is built from 17 residues. As DNA, the CDR3 is TGTGCCAGCCTAGCGGGGGGATATCGACGGGGCACAGATACGCAGTATTTT. This sequence encodes CASLAGGYRRGTDTQYF.

This clonotype has ten or more counts. The CDR3 reads CASSSMGGFYEQYF. The CDR3 DNA is TGTGCCAGCAGCTCAATGGGCGGATTCTACGAGCAGTACTTC. The J gene is TRBJ2-7, the V gene TRBV11-2; no firm D call. CDR3 size: 14 residues. Germline loops: CDR1 SGHAT, CDR2 FQNNGV. Trimming took 4 bases from V and 3 from J, leaving 13 bases between them. Full variable domain (missing parts from reference TRBV11-2 and TRBJ2-7): EAGVAQSPRYKIIEKRQSVAFWCNPISGHATLYWYQQILGQGPKLLIQFQNNGVVDDSQLPKDRFSAERLKGVDSTLKIQPAKLEDSAVYLCASSSMGGFYEQYFGPGTRLTVT.

This clonotype was detected only a few times. The V call is TRBV20-1, the J call TRBJ2-3, with 10 positions matching TRBD2. CDR3 length: 16 residues. Germline V gene data show CDR1 as DFQATT and CDR2 as SNEGSKA (reference sequence). V was pared by 6 bases and J by 1 base, with 10 bases of the junction left unmatched. The CDR3 coding sequence is TGCAGTGCCCGAGGGAGCGGGAGGGGGGGCACAGATACGCAGTATTTT. This encodes CSARGSGRGGTDTQYF.

This clonotype was found a few times. The chain couples TRBV5-1 to TRBJ2-1; D gene uncertain. CDR1 is SGHRS, CDR2 YFSETQ, per germline. The CDR3 covers 12 residues. Trimming stripped 2 bases from V and 11 bases from J, with 11 bases between. In DNA, the CDR3 is TGCGCCAGCAGCTTCCCGGACCTGCAGCAGTTCTTC. Translating it yields CASSFPDLQQFF.

V and J are TRBV28 and TRBJ2-7; D is possibly TRBD1 (6 bases). The CDR3 sequence is 14 residues long. The V gene lost 3 bases and the J gene lost 6 bases, with 15 bases spanning the gap. CDR1 and CDR2 from the germline V gene are MDHEN and SYDVKM. CDR3 in amino acids: CASSFSRHRVEQYF. CDR3 in DNA: TGTGCCAGCAGTTTCTCAAGACACAGGGTCGAGCAGTACTTC.

This clonotype was seen only a few times. The gene calls are TRBV28 and TRBJ1-2, with D maybe TRBD1 (5 bases). Germline-derived CDR1 and CDR2 are MDHEN and SYDVKM. Trimming pared 6 bases from V and 0 bases from J, leaving 11 bases between. CDR3 length equals 14 residues. The CDR3 DNA reads TGTGCCAGCAGACGGGGGGGGACTAACTATGGCTACACCTTC. Its translation: CASRRGGTNYGYTF.

In this sample, this clonotype turned up a few times. V is TRBV7-9 and J is TRBJ2-1; unclear D gene. Germline V lookup: CDR1 SEHNR, CDR2 FQNEAQ (reference sequence). Trimming took off 6 bases at V and 7 bases at J, with 7 bases between the two ends. The CDR3 consists of 11 residues. This CDR3 reads CASRRWNEQFF. DNA for the CDR3: TGTGCCAGCAGGAGATGGAATGAGCAGTTCTTC. The full variable domain, with the rest looked up from reference TRBV7-9 and TRBJ2-1, is DTGVSQNPRHKITKRGQNVTFRCDPISEHNRLYWYRQTLGQGPEFLTYFQNEAQLEKSRLLSDRFSAERPKGSFSTLEIQRTEQGDSAMYLCASRRWNEQFFGPGTRLTVL.

V and J are TRBV12-3 or TRBV12-4 and TRBJ1-1; tentatively, D is TRBD1 (5 bases). V was cut by 7 bases and J by 5 bases, with 14 bases left in between. CDR3 length equals 13 residues. CDR3 in amino acids: CASKSWGKTEAFF. The CDR3 nucleotides are TGTGCCAGCAAATCGTGGGGCAAAACTGAAGCTTTCTTT.

The chain is built from TRBV7-9 and TRBJ2-7, with 7 bases identical to TRBD1. This CDR3 contains 13 residues. V lost 5 bases, J lost 7 bases, and 8 bases stayed unmatched. The germline V gene encodes CDR1 SEHNR and CDR2 FQNEAQ (reference sequence). CDR3 sequence: CASSVGQAREQYF. The CDR3 region has the DNA TGTGCCAGCAGCGTAGGACAGGCCCGGGAGCAGTACTTC.

In this sample, this clonotype turned up a few times. V gene TRBV7-8 combines with J gene TRBJ2-1, with 10 bases aligning to TRBD2. J gave up 1 base and V 7 bases, and 10 bases lay outside the gene matches. The CDR3 has 17 residues. CDR1 is SGHVS and CDR2 is FQNEAQ in the germline V gene. CDR3 loop: CASTEGAGGRSYNEQFF. The CDR3 nucleotides read TGTGCCAGCACCGAAGGAGCGGGAGGGCGGTCCTACAATGAGCAGTTCTTC.

This clonotype was counted between two and nine times. The genes are TRBV20-1 and TRBJ2-1, with D possibly matching TRBD2 (5 bases). Germline lookup yields CDR1 DFQATT and CDR2 SNEGSKA (reference sequence). The V end lost 3 bases, the J end lost 12 bases, and 18 bases lay between the germline ends. The CDR3 runs to 13 residues. The CDR3 sequence: CSASQPLASAQFF. The CDR3 DNA reads TGCAGTGCTAGCCAACCGCTAGCTTCGGCGCAGTTCTTC.

The chain is built from TRBV5-1 and TRBJ2-3, with 7 bases lining up with TRBD2. Per germline, CDR1 SGHRS and CDR2 YFSETQ. This CDR3 region has 13 residues. The junction had 6 bases not matched to a gene; V was cut back by 3 bases and J by 8 bases. CDR3 DNA sequence: TGCGCCAGCAGCTCTGGGGGGGAAGGTACGCAGTATTTT. Translated, it gives CASSSGGEGTQYF.

The chain carries TRBV9 and TRBJ2-1; 10 bases agree with TRBD1. Looked up from germline, CDR1 is SGDLS and CDR2 is YYNGEE. CDR3 size: 14 residues. With 3 bases clipped from V and 10 bases from J, the junction kept 7 bases outside the gene matches. CDR3 DNA sequence: TGTGCCAGCAGCGCGGGACAGGGGATTGGAGAGCAGTTCTTC. It codes for CASSAGQGIGEQFF.